These T cell receptor beta chains were read from a single sample in a study of breast tumors, draining lymph nodes, adjacent tissues. TCRdb fed the multiplex PCR reads into MiXCR, producing one record per CDR3 protein. The sample includes tens of thousands of distinct CDR3 sequences, under 45% of them seen just once. The specimen sequenced was breast tumor tissue. The receptors were gathered from a female donor with breast cancer. Some clones in this sample may be carry-over from other donors' samples. Both conserved end residues are part of each CDR3. Fields, in order: D gene, V gene, J gene, clone size, CDR3 protein, CDR3 DNA. The D gene is left open where the match is weak. Size tells how often a clone was seen (once, few, many) or the class of an expanded clone, and some rows leave it out.

d_gene: NA
v_gene: TRBV14
j_gene: TRBJ2-3
abundance: many
CDR3aa: CASSPLISTDTQYF
CDR3nt: TGTGCCAGCAGCCCTCTCATAAGCACAGATACGCAGTATTTT

d_gene: NA
v_gene: TRBV5-6
j_gene: TRBJ1-1
abundance: many
CDR3aa: CASSLGQRRGAFF
CDR3nt: TGTGCCAGCAGCTTGGGTCAACGGAGGGGTGCTTTCTTT

d_gene: NA
v_gene: TRBV2
j_gene: TRBJ2-2
abundance: many
CDR3aa: CASTRGNGELFF
CDR3nt: TGTGCCAGCACCCGGGGAAATGGGGAGCTGTTTTTT

d_gene: NA
v_gene: TRBV7-8
j_gene: TRBJ1-1
abundance: many
CDR3aa: CASSASTVNTEAFF
CDR3nt: TGTGCCAGCAGCGCGTCGACGGTGAACACTGAAGCTTTCTTT

d_gene: TRBD1
v_gene: TRBV15
j_gene: TRBJ1-2
abundance: medium-sized
CDR3aa: CATSREGRGYDGYTF
CDR3nt: TGTGCCACCAGCAGAGAAGGCAGGGGGTACGATGGCTACACCTTC

d_gene: NA
v_gene: TRBV20-1
j_gene: TRBJ2-1
abundance: once
CDR3aa: CSASSVQSSYNEQFF
CDR3nt: TGCAGTGCTAGTAGTGTCCAGAGCTCCTACAATGAGCAGTTCTTC

d_gene: TRBD2
v_gene: TRBV19
j_gene: TRBJ2-2
abundance: many
CDR3aa: CASSIGTRSNTGELFF
CDR3nt: TGTGCCAGTAGTATAGGGACTAGGTCGAACACCGGGGAGCTGTTTTTT

d_gene: TRBD1
v_gene: TRBV4-3
j_gene: TRBJ1-2
abundance: NA
CDR3aa: CASSQDNTGQNYGYTF
CDR3nt: TGCGCCAGCAGCCAGGACAATACGGGACAGAACTATGGCTACACCTTC

d_gene: NA
v_gene: TRBV5-8
j_gene: TRBJ2-1
abundance: many
CDR3aa: CASSLARAPQVLFF
CDR3nt: TGTGCCAGCAGCTTGGCCAGGGCGCCACAAGTTCTGTTCTTC

d_gene: NA
v_gene: TRBV2
j_gene: TRBJ2-5
abundance: NA
CDR3aa: CASSEGGAETQYF
CDR3nt: TGTGCCAGCAGTGAAGGGGGCGCAGAGACCCAGTACTTC

d_gene: NA
v_gene: TRBV6-2/TRBV6-3
j_gene: TRBJ2-3
abundance: few
CDR3aa: CASSAGRSTDTQYF
CDR3nt: TGTGCCAGCAGTGCCGGACGGAGCACAGATACGCAGTATTTT

d_gene: NA
v_gene: TRBV2
j_gene: TRBJ1-1
abundance: many
CDR3aa: CASFSSGAHTEAFF
CDR3nt: TGTGCCAGCTTTTCCTCGGGCGCTCACACTGAAGCTTTCTTT

d_gene: NA
v_gene: TRBV7-8
j_gene: TRBJ2-7
abundance: many
CDR3aa: CASSLEPGAYEQYF
CDR3nt: TGTGCCAGCAGCTTAGAGCCTGGAGCCTACGAGCAGTACTTC

d_gene: NA
v_gene: TRBV29-1
j_gene: TRBJ2-5
abundance: NA
CDR3aa: CSVVGTLQETQYF
CDR3nt: TGCAGCGTTGTTGGGACGCTACAAGAGACCCAGTACTTC

d_gene: NA
v_gene: TRBV9
j_gene: TRBJ2-2
abundance: NA
CDR3aa: CASSARPGTRDVNTGELFF
CDR3nt: TGTGCCAGCAGCGCCAGGCCCGGGACACGTGACGTGAACACCGGGGAGCTGTTTTTT

d_gene: NA
v_gene: TRBV9
j_gene: TRBJ1-6
abundance: many
CDR3aa: CASSLTMDSPLHF
CDR3nt: TGTGCCAGCAGCCTGACTATGGATTCACCCCTCCACTTT

d_gene: NA
v_gene: TRBV18
j_gene: TRBJ1-5
abundance: many
CDR3aa: CASSLPSRTRTYSNQPQHF
CDR3nt: TGTGCCAGCTCACTTCCATCCAGGACCCGAACCTATAGCAATCAGCCCCAGCATTTT

d_gene: TRBD2
v_gene: TRBV12-3/TRBV12-4
j_gene: TRBJ2-1
abundance: many
CDR3aa: CASSISGRGPNEQFF
CDR3nt: TGTGCCAGCAGTATAAGCGGGAGGGGTCCCAATGAGCAGTTCTTC

d_gene: NA
v_gene: TRBV6-1
j_gene: TRBJ2-2
abundance: NA
CDR3aa: CASSGREDGELFF
CDR3nt: TGTGCCAGCAGTGGCAGGGAGGACGGGGAGCTGTTCTTT

d_gene: NA
v_gene: TRBV30
j_gene: TRBJ1-1
abundance: NA
CDR3aa: CAHDNGGSEAFF
CDR3nt: TGTGCACACGATAACGGGGGGTCTGAAGCTTTCTTT

d_gene: TRBD2
v_gene: TRBV12-3/TRBV12-4
j_gene: TRBJ2-2
abundance: once
CDR3aa: CASSLTSGAGELFF
CDR3nt: TGTGCCAGCAGTTTGACTAGCGGGGCCGGGGAGCTGTTTTTT

d_gene: TRBD2
v_gene: TRBV7-2
j_gene: TRBJ2-1
abundance: NA
CDR3aa: CASSLDPAGDEQFF
CDR3nt: TGTGCCAGCAGCTTAGATCCAGCGGGAGATGAGCAGTTCTTC

d_gene: TRBD1
v_gene: TRBV5-1
j_gene: TRBJ1-5
abundance: many
CDR3aa: CASSLGTGGGSNQPQHF
CDR3nt: TGCGCCAGCAGCTTAGGGACAGGGGGGGGTAGCAATCAGCCCCAGCATTTT

d_gene: TRBD1
v_gene: TRBV9
j_gene: TRBJ2-7
abundance: many
CDR3aa: CASSVGGRTGFNEQYF
CDR3nt: TGTGCCAGCAGCGTAGGGGGCAGGACAGGGTTCAACGAGCAGTACTTC

d_gene: NA
v_gene: TRBV12-3/TRBV12-4
j_gene: TRBJ2-6
abundance: NA
CDR3aa: CASSFGANVLTF
CDR3nt: TGTGCCAGCAGTTTTGGGGCCAACGTCCTGACTTTC

d_gene: TRBD1
v_gene: TRBV7-9
j_gene: TRBJ1-5
abundance: many
CDR3aa: CASSGGQGDQPQHF
CDR3nt: TGTGCCAGCAGCGGGGGACAGGGTGATCAGCCCCAGCATTTT

d_gene: NA
v_gene: TRBV18
j_gene: TRBJ2-2
abundance: many
CDR3aa: CASSPQGTGELFF
CDR3nt: TGTGCCAGCTCACCACAGGGGACCGGGGAGCTGTTTTTT

d_gene: NA
v_gene: TRBV7-2
j_gene: TRBJ2-7
abundance: many
CDR3aa: CASSLAPSAPRHEQYF
CDR3nt: TGTGCCAGCAGCTTAGCGCCTAGCGCCCCACGCCACGAGCAGTACTTC

d_gene: TRBD1
v_gene: TRBV2
j_gene: TRBJ1-4
abundance: many
CDR3aa: CASSAPGTGISTNEKLFF
CDR3nt: TGTGCCAGCAGCGCCCCCGGGACAGGAATCTCAACTAATGAAAAACTGTTTTTT

d_gene: TRBD2
v_gene: TRBV7-3
j_gene: TRBJ2-1
abundance: NA
CDR3aa: CASSLRLAGEHNEQFF
CDR3nt: TGTGCCAGCAGCCTAAGACTAGCGGGAGAACACAATGAGCAGTTCTTC

d_gene: NA
v_gene: TRBV12-3/TRBV12-4
j_gene: TRBJ2-5
abundance: many
CDR3aa: CASSLSREETQYF
CDR3nt: TGTGCCAGCAGTTTAAGCAGGGAAGAGACCCAGTACTTC

d_gene: TRBD1
v_gene: TRBV20-1
j_gene: TRBJ1-5
abundance: many
CDR3aa: CSAPGQTVNQPQHF
CDR3nt: TGCAGTGCCCCGGGACAGACAGTCAATCAGCCCCAGCATTTT

d_gene: NA
v_gene: TRBV10-3
j_gene: TRBJ2-7
abundance: many
CDR3aa: CAISQDIYEQYF
CDR3nt: TGTGCCATCAGCCAGGACATCTACGAGCAGTACTTC

d_gene: NA
v_gene: TRBV18
j_gene: TRBJ2-4
abundance: NA
CDR3aa: CASSPTGRENIQYF
CDR3nt: TGTGCCAGCTCGCCGACGGGTCGGGAGAACATTCAGTACTTC

d_gene: NA
v_gene: TRBV5-6
j_gene: TRBJ2-5
abundance: many
CDR3aa: CASSKTTAGKETQYF
CDR3nt: TGTGCCAGCAGCAAAACCACAGCGGGTAAAGAGACCCAGTACTTC

d_gene: NA
v_gene: TRBV6-2/TRBV6-3
j_gene: TRBJ2-7
abundance: many
CDR3aa: CASRRGGTSYEQYF
CDR3nt: TGTGCCAGCAGGAGGGGCGGGACCTCCTACGAGCAGTACTTC

d_gene: NA
v_gene: TRBV2
j_gene: TRBJ1-1
abundance: many
CDR3aa: CASNEGGEAFF
CDR3nt: TGTGCCAGCAATGAGGGGGGGGAAGCTTTCTTT

d_gene: NA
v_gene: TRBV6-6
j_gene: TRBJ1-6
abundance: NA
CDR3aa: CASSFPIHF
CDR3nt: TGTGCCAGCAGTTTTCCCATCCACTTT

d_gene: NA
v_gene: TRBV20-1
j_gene: TRBJ1-2
abundance: NA
CDR3aa: CSAGDMRVGESRGYTF
CDR3nt: TGCAGTGCTGGAGATATGAGGGTCGGGGAGTCCCGCGGCTACACCTTC

d_gene: NA
v_gene: TRBV5-1
j_gene: TRBJ2-1
abundance: medium-sized
CDR3aa: CASTLGEPYNEQFF
CDR3nt: TGCGCCAGCACCTTGGGGGAGCCCTACAATGAGCAGTTCTTC

d_gene: NA
v_gene: TRBV12-3/TRBV12-4
j_gene: TRBJ1-4
abundance: many
CDR3aa: CASRTGTTNEKLFF
CDR3nt: TGTGCCAGCAGAACCGGGACAACTAATGAAAAACTGTTTTTT

d_gene: TRBD1
v_gene: TRBV7-2
j_gene: TRBJ1-6
abundance: NA
CDR3aa: CASSAGGTENSPLHF
CDR3nt: TGTGCCAGCAGCGCAGGCGGGACAGAGAATTCACCCCTCCACTTT

d_gene: NA
v_gene: TRBV6-5
j_gene: TRBJ2-6
abundance: NA
CDR3aa: CASRVPGAYVLTF
CDR3nt: TGTGCCAGCAGGGTTCCAGGTGCCTACGTCCTGACTTTC

d_gene: TRBD2
v_gene: TRBV7-2
j_gene: TRBJ2-3
abundance: NA
CDR3aa: CASSYASGDTQYF
CDR3nt: TGTGCCAGCAGCTACGCTAGCGGGGATACGCAGTATTTT

d_gene: TRBD1
v_gene: TRBV10-3
j_gene: TRBJ1-3
abundance: NA
CDR3aa: CAIRAGGQGGSNTIYF
CDR3nt: TGTGCCATCAGAGCAGGGGGACAGGGAGGTTCGAACACCATATATTTT

d_gene: NA
v_gene: TRBV20-1
j_gene: TRBJ1-2
abundance: NA
CDR3aa: CSAGQLGNYAYTF
CDR3nt: TGCAGTGCTGGTCAGCTAGGTAACTATGCTTACACCTTC

d_gene: NA
v_gene: TRBV20-1
j_gene: TRBJ2-2
abundance: many
CDR3aa: CSAPRDGMNTGELFF
CDR3nt: TGCAGTGCTCCAAGGGACGGAATGAACACCGGGGAGCTGTTTTTT

d_gene: NA
v_gene: TRBV2
j_gene: TRBJ2-7
abundance: NA
CDR3aa: CASNQFSYEQYF
CDR3nt: TGTGCCAGCAACCAGTTCTCCTACGAGCAGTACTTC

d_gene: NA
v_gene: TRBV28
j_gene: TRBJ2-4
abundance: few
CDR3aa: CASRDPGRDIQYF
CDR3nt: TGTGCCAGCAGAGATCCGGGCAGGGACATTCAGTACTTC

d_gene: TRBD1
v_gene: TRBV19
j_gene: TRBJ1-5
abundance: NA
CDR3aa: CASSRGGQGINQPQHF
CDR3nt: TGTGCCAGTAGTAGAGGGGGACAGGGTATCAATCAGCCCCAGCATTTT

d_gene: TRBD1
v_gene: TRBV10-3
j_gene: TRBJ1-2
abundance: NA
CDR3aa: CAIRTGQGDGYTF
CDR3nt: TGTGCCATCAGGACAGGACAGGGGGATGGCTACACCTTC

d_gene: TRBD2
v_gene: TRBV18
j_gene: TRBJ2-7
abundance: many
CDR3aa: CASSPGLAGTSTEQYF
CDR3nt: TGTGCCAGCTCACCAGGACTAGCGGGGACTTCTACCGAGCAGTACTTC

d_gene: NA
v_gene: TRBV7-2
j_gene: TRBJ2-3
abundance: NA
CDR3aa: CASRWGVASYNEQYF
CDR3nt: TGTGCCAGCAGGTGGGGGGTGGCCTCCTACAATGAGCAGTATTTT

d_gene: NA
v_gene: TRBV20-1
j_gene: TRBJ2-1
abundance: NA
CDR3aa: CSARVGSGSSNEQFF
CDR3nt: TGCAGTGCTAGAGTGGGGTCAGGCTCCTCCAATGAGCAGTTCTTC

d_gene: NA
v_gene: TRBV6-1
j_gene: TRBJ2-2
abundance: many
CDR3aa: CASTRLATGELFF
CDR3nt: TGTGCCAGCACTAGACTCGCTACCGGGGAGCTGTTTTTT